In this sample, the clone carrying this T cell receptor beta chain turned up a few times. Its target is unknown. This entry is derived from a study of cytomegalovirus exposure and HLA in healthy donors. Study summary: Unique TCR beta sequences numbering about 100 million came from about 179 million T cells in an earlier analysis. Of roughly 400 genotyped donors, 81% grouped in the Caucasian-associated ancestry cluster. Findings and caveats of the study: Later analysis suggested most CMV-associated TCR beta chains were HLA-restricted. Generally TCR sequences proved uncommon, though certain public TCRs appeared in numerous donors.

The CDR3 is made up of 16 amino acids. Germline CDR1 is SNHLY and CDR2 is FYNNEI. V gave up 5 bases and J gave up 6 bases, with 20 bases separating them. The PCR ran on 60 Vbeta and 13 Jbeta primers. Method: immunoSEQ multiplex PCR; TCRdb's copy keeps in-frame clones and lacks some. Among approximately 100,000 clones listed, 70% were seen once. This chain joins TRBV2 and TRBJ2-1; perhaps TRBD2 as D (5 bases). The sample consisted of PBMCs. This TCR derives from a man in his forties in good health and CMV-seropositive. The CDR3 DNA follows: TGTGCCAGCAGTAAACCTCCGTCACTAGGGTCCAATGAGCAGTTCTTC. This codes for CASSKPPSLGSNEQFF.